This T cell receptor beta chain was identified during a study of response to subunit inactivated influenza vaccine. Study-wide results and caveats: Each seasonal flu vaccination may recruit only limited new T cells, authors suggested.

This clonotype has a handful of counts. Its target is unknown. TCRdb analysed the RT-PCR reads with MiXCR anew, one entry per CDR3 protein. Of under 550,000 distinct CDR3 sequences in the sample, under 9% are singletons; the top ten hold roughly 13%. Trimming stripped 0 bases from V and 9 bases from J, with 10 bases between. Looked up from germline, CDR1 is SGDLS and CDR2 is YYNGEE. This CDR3 comprises 13 residues. The sequences come from PBMCs from blood, collected around 25 months after vaccination. This clonotype was obtained from a man aged 50 to 69 who received an inactivated influenza vaccine. The rearrangement uses TRBV9 and TRBJ2-1, with D possibly being TRBD2 (5 bases). DNA for the CDR3: TGTGCCAGCAGCGTAGGAGGAGAGGGTGAGCAGTTCTTC. Translation: CASSVGGEGEQFF.